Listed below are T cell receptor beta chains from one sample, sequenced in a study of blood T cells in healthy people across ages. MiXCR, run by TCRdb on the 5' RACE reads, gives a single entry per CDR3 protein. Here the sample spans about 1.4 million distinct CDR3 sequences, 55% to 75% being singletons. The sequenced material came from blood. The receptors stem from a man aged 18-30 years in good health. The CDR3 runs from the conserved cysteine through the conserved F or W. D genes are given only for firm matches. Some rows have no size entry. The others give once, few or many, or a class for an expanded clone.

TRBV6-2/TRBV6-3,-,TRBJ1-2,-,TGTGCCAGCAGTTGGCGAAATAGAGGTCGGGATGGCTACACCTTC,CASSWRNRGRDGYTF
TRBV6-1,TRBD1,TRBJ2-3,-,TGTGCCAGCAGAGGACAGGGGGCAGATACGCAGTATTTT,CASRGQGADTQYF
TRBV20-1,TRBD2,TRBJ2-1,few,TGCAGTGCTTCCGGGACTAGCGGCTACAATGAGCAGTTCTTC,CSASGTSGYNEQFF
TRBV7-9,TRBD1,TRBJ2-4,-,TGTGCCAGCAGCGGCCGACAGGGAAACATTCAGTACTTC,CASSGRQGNIQYF
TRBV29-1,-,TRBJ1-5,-,TGCAGCGTTGCGGGACCCGGGGATCAGCCCCAGCATTTT,CSVAGPGDQPQHF
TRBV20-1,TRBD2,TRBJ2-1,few,TGCAGTGCTAGAGATGACGCTAGCGGATACAATGAGCAGTTCTTC,CSARDDASGYNEQFF
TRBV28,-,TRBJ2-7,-,TGTGCCACCTATCAACCGGAGCAGTACTTC,CATYQPEQYF
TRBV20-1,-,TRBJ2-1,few,TGCAGTGCTAGAGGAGGGGGGGCTGTCAATGAGCAGTTCTTC,CSARGGGAVNEQFF
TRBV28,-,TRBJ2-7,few,TGTGCCAGCAGAATACGTCAGGCGGAGCAGTACTTC,CASRIRQAEQYF
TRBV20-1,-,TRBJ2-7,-,TGCAGTGCCCACGGTCCGGGTTCGTACGAGCAGTACTTC,CSAHGPGSYEQYF
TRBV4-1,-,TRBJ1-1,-,TGCGCCAGCAGCCAAGTAGATCGGGTATTAAGGGATGGGAACACTGAAGCTTTCTTT,CASSQVDRVLRDGNTEAFF
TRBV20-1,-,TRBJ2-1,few,TGCAGTGCCCCGTTGGGGCAGGAGCAGTTCTTC,CSAPLGQEQFF
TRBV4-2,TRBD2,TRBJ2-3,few,TGTGCCAGCAGCGCGCCCTGGACTAGCGGGGGGTCAAATCCAGATACGCAGTATTTT,CASSAPWTSGGSNPDTQYF
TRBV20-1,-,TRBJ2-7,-,TGCAGTGCTAGAGATCGGGAGAGCTCCTACAATGAGCAGTACTTC,CSARDRESSYNEQYF
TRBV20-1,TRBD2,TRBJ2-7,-,TGCAGTGCCAGCACACTAGCGGGAGTTGGCAATGAGCAGTACTTC,CSASTLAGVGNEQYF
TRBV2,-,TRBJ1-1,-,TGTGCCAGCAGTGTCACATCGGAAGCTTTCTTT,CASSVTSEAFF
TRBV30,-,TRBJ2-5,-,TGTGCCCGGAGCGGAGACAGGTGGGAGACCCAGTACTTC,CARSGDRWETQYF